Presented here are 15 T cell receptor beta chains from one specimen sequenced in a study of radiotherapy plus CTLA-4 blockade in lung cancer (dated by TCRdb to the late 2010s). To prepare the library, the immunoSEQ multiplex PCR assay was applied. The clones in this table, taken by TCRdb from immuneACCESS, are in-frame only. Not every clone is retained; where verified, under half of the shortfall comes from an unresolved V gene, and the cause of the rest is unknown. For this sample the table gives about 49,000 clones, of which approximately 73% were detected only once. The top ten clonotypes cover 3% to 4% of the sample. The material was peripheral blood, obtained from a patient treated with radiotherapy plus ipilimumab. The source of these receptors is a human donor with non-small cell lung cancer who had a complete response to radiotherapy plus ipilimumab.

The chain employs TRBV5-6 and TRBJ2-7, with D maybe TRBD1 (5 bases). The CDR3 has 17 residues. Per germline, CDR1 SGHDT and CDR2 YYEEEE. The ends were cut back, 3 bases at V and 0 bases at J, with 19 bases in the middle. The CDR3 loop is CASSWIRRGRSSYEQYF. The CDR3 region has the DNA TGTGCCAGCAGCTGGATCCGAAGGGGTAGGAGCTCCTACGAGCAGTACTTC.

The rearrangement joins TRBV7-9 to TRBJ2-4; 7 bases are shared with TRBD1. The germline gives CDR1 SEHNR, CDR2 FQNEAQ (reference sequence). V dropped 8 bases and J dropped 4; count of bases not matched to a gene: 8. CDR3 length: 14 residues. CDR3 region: CASGSGGSKNIQYF. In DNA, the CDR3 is TGTGCCAGCGGTTCAGGGGGATCGAAAAACATTCAGTACTTC. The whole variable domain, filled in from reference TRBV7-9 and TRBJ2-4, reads DTGVSQNPRHKITKRGQNVTFRCDPISEHNRLYWYRQTLGQGPEFLTYFQNEAQLEKSRLLSDRFSAERPKGSFSTLEIQRTEQGDSAMYLCASGSGGSKNIQYFGAGTRLSVL.

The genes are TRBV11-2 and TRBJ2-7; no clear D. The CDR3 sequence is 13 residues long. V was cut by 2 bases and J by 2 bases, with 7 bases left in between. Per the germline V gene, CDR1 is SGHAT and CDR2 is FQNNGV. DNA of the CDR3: TGTGCCAGCAGCTTATACCCAGCCTACGAGCAGTACTTC. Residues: CASSLYPAYEQYF.

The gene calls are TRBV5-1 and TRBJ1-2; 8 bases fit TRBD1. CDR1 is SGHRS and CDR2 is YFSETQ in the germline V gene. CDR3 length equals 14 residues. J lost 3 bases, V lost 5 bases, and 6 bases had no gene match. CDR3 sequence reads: CASSQDRVDYGYTF. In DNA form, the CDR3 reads TGCGCCAGCAGTCAGGACAGGGTGGACTATGGCTACACCTTC.

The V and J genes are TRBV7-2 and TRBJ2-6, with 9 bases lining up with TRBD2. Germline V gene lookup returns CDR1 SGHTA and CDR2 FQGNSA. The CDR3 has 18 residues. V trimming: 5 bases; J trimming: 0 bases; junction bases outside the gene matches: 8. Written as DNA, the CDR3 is TGTGCCAGCAGCCTCGGACTAGCGAAGAGCTCTGGGGCCAACGTCCTGACTTTC. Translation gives CASSLGLAKSSGANVLTF.

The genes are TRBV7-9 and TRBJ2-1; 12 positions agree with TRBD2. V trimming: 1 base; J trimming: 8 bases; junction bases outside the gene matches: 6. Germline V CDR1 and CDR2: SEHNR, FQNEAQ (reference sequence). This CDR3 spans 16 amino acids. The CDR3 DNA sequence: TGTGCCAGCAGCTTAGGTAGACTAGCGGGAGAATATGAGCAGTTCTTC. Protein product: CASSLGRLAGEYEQFF.

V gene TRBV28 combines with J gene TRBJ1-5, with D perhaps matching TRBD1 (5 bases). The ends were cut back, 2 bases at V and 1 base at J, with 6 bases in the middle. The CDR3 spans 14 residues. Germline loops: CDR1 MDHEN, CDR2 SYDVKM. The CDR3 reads CASSLGGSNQPQHF. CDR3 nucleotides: TGTGCCAGCAGTTTAGGGGGGAGCAATCAGCCCCAGCATTTT.

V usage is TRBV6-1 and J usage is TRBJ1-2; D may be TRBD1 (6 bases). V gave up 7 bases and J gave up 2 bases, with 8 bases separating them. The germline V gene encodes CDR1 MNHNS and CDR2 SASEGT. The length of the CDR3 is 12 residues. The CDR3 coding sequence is TGTGCCAGCAATACAGGGAACTATGGCTACACCTTC. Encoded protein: CASNTGNYGYTF.

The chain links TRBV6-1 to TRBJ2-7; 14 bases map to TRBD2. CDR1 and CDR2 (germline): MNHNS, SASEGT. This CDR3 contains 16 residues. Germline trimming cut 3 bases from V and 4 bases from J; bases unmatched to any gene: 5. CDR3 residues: CASSDVGLAGAYEQYF. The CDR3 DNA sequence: TGTGCCAGCAGTGACGTGGGACTAGCGGGAGCGTACGAGCAGTACTTC.

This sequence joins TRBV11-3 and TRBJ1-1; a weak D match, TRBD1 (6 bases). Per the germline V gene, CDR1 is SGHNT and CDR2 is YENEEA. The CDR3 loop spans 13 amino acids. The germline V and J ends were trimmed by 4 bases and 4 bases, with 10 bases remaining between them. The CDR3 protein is CASSSTGSTEAFF. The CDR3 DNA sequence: TGTGCCAGCAGCTCTACAGGGAGCACTGAAGCTTTCTTT. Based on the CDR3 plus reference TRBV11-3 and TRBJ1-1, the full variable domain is EAGVVQSPRYKIIEKKQPVAFWCNPISGHNTLYWYLQNLGQGPELLIRYENEEAVDDSQLPKDRFSAERLKGVDSTLKIQPAELGDSAVYLCASSSTGSTEAFFGQGTRLTVV.

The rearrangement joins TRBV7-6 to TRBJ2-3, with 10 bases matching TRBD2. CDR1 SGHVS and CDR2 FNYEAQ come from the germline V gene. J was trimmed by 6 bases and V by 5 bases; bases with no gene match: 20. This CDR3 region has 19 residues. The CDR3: CASSLRAVGSGGTRDTQYF. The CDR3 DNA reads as TGTGCCAGCAGCCTTAGAGCGGTGGGTAGCGGGGGGACTCGGGATACGCAGTATTTT.

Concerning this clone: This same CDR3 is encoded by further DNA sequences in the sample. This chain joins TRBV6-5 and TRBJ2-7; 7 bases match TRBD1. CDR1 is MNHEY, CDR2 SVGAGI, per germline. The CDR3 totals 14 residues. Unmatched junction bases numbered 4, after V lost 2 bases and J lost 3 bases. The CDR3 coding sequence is TGTGCCAGCAGTTACACTAGACAGGGCTACGAGCAGTACTTC. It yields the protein CASSYTRQGYEQYF.

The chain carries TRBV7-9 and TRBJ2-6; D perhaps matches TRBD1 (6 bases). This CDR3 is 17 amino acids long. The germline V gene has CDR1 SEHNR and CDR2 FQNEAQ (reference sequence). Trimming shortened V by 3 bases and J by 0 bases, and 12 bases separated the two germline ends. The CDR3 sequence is CASSLGRGYSGANVLTF. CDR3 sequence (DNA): TGTGCCAGCAGCTTGGGCAGGGGTTACTCTGGGGCCAACGTCCTGACTTTC.

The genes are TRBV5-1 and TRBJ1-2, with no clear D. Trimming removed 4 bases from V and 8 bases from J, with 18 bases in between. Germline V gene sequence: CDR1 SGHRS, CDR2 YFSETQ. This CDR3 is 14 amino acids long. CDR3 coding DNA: TGCGCCAGCAGCCCCGGCGGCGGAGGCGGAGGCTACACCTTC. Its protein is CASSPGGGGGGYTF.

The CDR3, as DNA: TGTGCCACCCTTAGCGGGAGAGCTTACGAGCAGTACTTC. It specifies CATLSGRAYEQYF. The chain uses TRBV6-1 and TRBJ2-7; 9 bases align to TRBD2. The CDR3 is 13 amino acids. With V trimmed by 10 bases and J by 4 bases, 8 bases remained unmatched. CDR1 is MNHNS, CDR2 SASEGT, per germline.